This TCR beta chain was captured by sequencing in a study of vaccination effects on CD4 cells after COVID-19. The CDR3 is 14 residues long. Between the trimmed V and J ends, which lost 5 bases and 5 bases, there was a span of 15 bases. Germline V gene lookup returns CDR1 SGHNT and CDR2 YENEEA. The ViraFEST assay expanded antigen-specific CD4+ T cells with viral peptide pools before sequencing. CD4+ T cells were isolated after around ten days of culture. SARS-CoV-2 infection was confirmed by PCR in the person between March and December 2020. As concerns this clone: Its antigen is undetermined.

Using immunoSEQ multiplex PCR, the repertoire was profiled, and TCRdb retains in-frame clones only, with some absent. The sample holds roughly 23,000 clones, 70% to 80% seen once. This clonotype was sampled from a human donor who had a prior SARS-CoV-2 infection. V usage is TRBV11-3 and J usage is TRBJ2-5; possible D gene TRBD2, 7 bases. Sequenced here: CD4+ T cells from PBMCs cultured with SARS-CoV-2 spike peptides, sampled before COVID-19 vaccination. The CDR3 DNA reads TGTGCCAGCAGCGTCGGGGGGCCGGGGGAGACCCAGTACTTC. It yields the protein CASSVGGPGETQYF.